The rows below give T cell receptor beta chains drawn from one sample of a study of shared clonotypes between healthy human individuals. Repertoires were generated with immunoSEQ multiplex PCR, while TCRdb's copy carries only in-frame clones and drops some. This table holds 2 million to 3 million clones, 90% to 95% found once. The sequenced sample was naive CD4+ T cells from PBMCs. The source of these receptors is a man aged 18 to 35 in good health. Some clones in this sample may be carry-over from other donors' samples. The CDR3 runs from the conserved cysteine through the conserved F or W. The D gene is left open where the match is weak. Size values are once, few and many counts, or a class for expanded clones, and some rows have none.

abundance: NA; v_gene: TRBV6-5; d_gene: TRBD2; j_gene: TRBJ2-5; CDR3nt: TGTGCCAGCAGTCGAGGGACTAACCAAGAGACCCAGTACTTC; CDR3aa: CASSRGTNQETQYF
abundance: NA; v_gene: TRBV7-9; d_gene: TRBD2; j_gene: TRBJ2-1; CDR3nt: TGTGCCAGCAGCTACGGGACTAGCGGGAGAATCTACAATGAGCAGTTCTTC; CDR3aa: CASSYGTSGRIYNEQFF
abundance: NA; v_gene: TRBV7-8; d_gene: TRBD2; j_gene: TRBJ2-1; CDR3nt: TGTGCCAGCAGTTTTAGGAGGGCTAGCGGGGTCAATGAGCAGTTCTTC; CDR3aa: CASSFRRASGVNEQFF
abundance: NA; v_gene: TRBV6-6; d_gene: NA; j_gene: TRBJ2-1; CDR3nt: TGTGCCAGCAGTAACAATGAGCAGTTCTTC; CDR3aa: CASSNNEQFF
abundance: NA; v_gene: TRBV5-1; d_gene: TRBD2; j_gene: TRBJ2-1; CDR3nt: TGCGCCAGCAGCTTGGGGGGGACTAGGAATGAGCAGTTCTTC; CDR3aa: CASSLGGTRNEQFF
abundance: NA; v_gene: TRBV4-2; d_gene: TRBD1; j_gene: TRBJ1-1; CDR3nt: TGTGCCAGCAGCCAAGTGGCAGGGGGCGGGAACACTGAAGCTTTCTTT; CDR3aa: CASSQVAGGGNTEAFF
abundance: once; v_gene: TRBV5-1; d_gene: TRBD1; j_gene: TRBJ2-7; CDR3nt: TGCGCCAGCAGGGTGAGCATGGGGACAGAAATTTACGAGCAGTACTTC; CDR3aa: CASRVSMGTEIYEQYF
abundance: NA; v_gene: TRBV7-3; d_gene: NA; j_gene: TRBJ1-2; CDR3nt: TGTGCCAGCAGCCTGGACGGAAACTATGGCTACACCTTC; CDR3aa: CASSLDGNYGYTF
abundance: NA; v_gene: TRBV15; d_gene: TRBD1; j_gene: TRBJ2-7; CDR3nt: TGTGCCACCAGAGGTCGCCGGGACAGGGTTTACGAGCAGTACTTC; CDR3aa: CATRGRRDRVYEQYF
abundance: NA; v_gene: TRBV7-6; d_gene: NA; j_gene: TRBJ1-1; CDR3nt: TGTGCCAGCAGCTCCGGGGCTCGGCGGGACACTGAAGCTTTCTTT; CDR3aa: CASSSGARRDTEAFF
abundance: NA; v_gene: TRBV2; d_gene: NA; j_gene: TRBJ1-1; CDR3nt: TGTGCCAGGACAGCCTCGGGCACTGAAGCTTTCTTT; CDR3aa: CARTASGTEAFF
abundance: once; v_gene: TRBV7-2; d_gene: NA; j_gene: TRBJ1-1; CDR3nt: TGTGCCAGCAGCTCCCATGTTCTCAGGGTTAGGACTGAAGCTTTCTTT; CDR3aa: CASSSHVLRVRTEAFF
abundance: NA; v_gene: TRBV6-5; d_gene: TRBD2; j_gene: TRBJ2-7; CDR3nt: TGTGCCAGCAGTTACTCGACTAGCGGAGATTACGAGCAGTACTTC; CDR3aa: CASSYSTSGDYEQYF
abundance: NA; v_gene: TRBV5-4; d_gene: TRBD1; j_gene: TRBJ2-1; CDR3nt: TGTGCCAGCAGCCGGGGACAGCCAAGCTCCTACAATGAGCAGTTCTTC; CDR3aa: CASSRGQPSSYNEQFF
abundance: NA; v_gene: TRBV4-3; d_gene: NA; j_gene: TRBJ2-1; CDR3nt: TGCGCCAGCAGCCAACAAACCGGGAATTTAGGAGAGCAGTTCTTC; CDR3aa: CASSQQTGNLGEQFF
abundance: NA; v_gene: TRBV27; d_gene: NA; j_gene: TRBJ2-3; CDR3nt: TGTGCCAGCAGGCTGCCTAGGGGGGTGATCAGAGATACGCAGTATTTT; CDR3aa: CASRLPRGVIRDTQYF
abundance: NA; v_gene: TRBV18; d_gene: NA; j_gene: TRBJ2-1; CDR3nt: TGTGCCAGCTCACGGGCGGATGAGCAGTTCTTC; CDR3aa: CASSRADEQFF
abundance: NA; v_gene: TRBV27; d_gene: NA; j_gene: TRBJ1-1; CDR3nt: TGTGCCAGCAGTAGTAGACAGAGCATGAACACTGAAGCTTTCTTT; CDR3aa: CASSSRQSMNTEAFF
abundance: NA; v_gene: TRBV19; d_gene: NA; j_gene: TRBJ1-2; CDR3nt: TGTGCCAGTAGTTGGAGGGGTCCCTATGGCTACACCTTC; CDR3aa: CASSWRGPYGYTF
abundance: NA; v_gene: TRBV2; d_gene: TRBD1; j_gene: TRBJ1-5; CDR3nt: TGTGCCAGCAGCGGACAGGGGGGCAATCAGCCCCAGCATTTT; CDR3aa: CASSGQGGNQPQHF
abundance: NA; v_gene: TRBV4-1; d_gene: NA; j_gene: TRBJ2-4; CDR3nt: TGCGCCAGCAGCTTGCCCGGGAGTACCCCCCTCAAAAACATTCAGTACTTC; CDR3aa: CASSLPGSTPLKNIQYF
abundance: few; v_gene: TRBV7-9; d_gene: NA; j_gene: TRBJ2-3; CDR3nt: TGTGCCAGCAGCTTATCCACAGATACGCAGTATTTT; CDR3aa: CASSLSTDTQYF
abundance: NA; v_gene: TRBV7-8; d_gene: TRBD2; j_gene: TRBJ2-1; CDR3nt: TGTGCCAGCAGCTTAAAAAGCGGGACTTGGGATGAGCAGTTCTTC; CDR3aa: CASSLKSGTWDEQFF
abundance: once; v_gene: TRBV28; d_gene: NA; j_gene: TRBJ1-4; CDR3nt: TGTGCCAGCAGTTCGCCGGGGGGGGCAACTAATGAAAAACTGTTTTTT; CDR3aa: CASSSPGGATNEKLFF
abundance: once; v_gene: TRBV30; d_gene: TRBD2; j_gene: TRBJ2-1; CDR3nt: TGTGCCTGGAATAGACTAGCGGTCAATGAGCAGTTCTTC; CDR3aa: CAWNRLAVNEQFF
abundance: NA; v_gene: TRBV28; d_gene: TRBD2; j_gene: TRBJ2-2; CDR3nt: TGTGCCAGCAGTTTATGGGGGACTAGCGGGAACACCGGGGAGCTGTTTTTT; CDR3aa: CASSLWGTSGNTGELFF
abundance: NA; v_gene: TRBV28; d_gene: NA; j_gene: TRBJ2-4; CDR3nt: TGTGCCAGCAGTGGCCTAAAAGGGGACATTCAGTACTTC; CDR3aa: CASSGLKGDIQYF
abundance: NA; v_gene: TRBV6-5; d_gene: TRBD1; j_gene: TRBJ1-2; CDR3nt: TGTGCCAGCAGTCATCGACAGGGTAGGCTCTATGGCTACACCTTC; CDR3aa: CASSHRQGRLYGYTF
abundance: once; v_gene: TRBV28; d_gene: NA; j_gene: TRBJ2-2; CDR3nt: TGTGCCAGCAACCCCCATGCAGGCGCGAACACCGGGGAGCTGTTTTTT; CDR3aa: CASNPHAGANTGELFF
abundance: NA; v_gene: TRBV18; d_gene: NA; j_gene: TRBJ1-1; CDR3nt: TGTGCCAGCTCACGCAGCCGGGGCTCAACTGAAGCTTTCTTT; CDR3aa: CASSRSRGSTEAFF
abundance: NA; v_gene: TRBV5-1; d_gene: NA; j_gene: TRBJ2-7; CDR3nt: TGCGCCAGCAGCTTGGCGGCAGGGGTGGACGAGCAGTACTTC; CDR3aa: CASSLAAGVDEQYF
abundance: NA; v_gene: TRBV5-1; d_gene: NA; j_gene: TRBJ1-1; CDR3nt: TGCGCCAGCAGCTTAATGGGCCGGGGGGACACTGAAGCTTTCTTT; CDR3aa: CASSLMGRGDTEAFF
abundance: NA; v_gene: TRBV5-1; d_gene: TRBD2; j_gene: TRBJ2-1; CDR3nt: TGCGCCAGCAGCAGCCCACGGGGCGGGAGCTCATACAATGAGCAGTTCTTC; CDR3aa: CASSSPRGGSSYNEQFF
abundance: NA; v_gene: TRBV5-1; d_gene: TRBD1; j_gene: TRBJ1-3; CDR3nt: TGCGCCAGCAGCCCAGGGGGCGCGAGTGGAAACACCATATATTTT; CDR3aa: CASSPGGASGNTIYF
abundance: NA; v_gene: TRBV28; d_gene: TRBD1; j_gene: TRBJ2-1; CDR3nt: TGTGCCAGCAGCGCAGCCGGGACAGGGGGCCTCAATGAGCAGTTCTTC; CDR3aa: CASSAAGTGGLNEQFF
abundance: NA; v_gene: TRBV5-4; d_gene: NA; j_gene: TRBJ1-1; CDR3nt: TGTGCCAGCAGCTTTTTTACGGACTTAGAAGCTTTCTTT; CDR3aa: CASSFFTDLEAFF
abundance: NA; v_gene: TRBV18; d_gene: NA; j_gene: TRBJ2-5; CDR3nt: TGTGCCAGCGGGGGGCTCCTCTTGGGGCAAGAGACCCAGTACTTC; CDR3aa: CASGGLLLGQETQYF
abundance: NA; v_gene: TRBV5-1; d_gene: NA; j_gene: TRBJ2-1; CDR3nt: TGCGCCAGCAGCTTGGCCTCACCGGGCTCCTACAATGAGCAGTTCTTC; CDR3aa: CASSLASPGSYNEQFF
abundance: once; v_gene: TRBV6-9; d_gene: NA; j_gene: TRBJ2-7; CDR3nt: TGTGCCAGCAGTCAAAAATACGAGCAGTACTTC; CDR3aa: CASSQKYEQYF
abundance: NA; v_gene: TRBV19; d_gene: TRBD1; j_gene: TRBJ1-4; CDR3nt: TGTGCCAGTGGGACAGGGCCCGGGGCTGAAAAACTGTTTTTT; CDR3aa: CASGTGPGAEKLFF
abundance: NA; v_gene: TRBV7-3; d_gene: NA; j_gene: TRBJ1-1; CDR3nt: TGTGCCAGCAGCCCCGGATCTGCCGGGACCGGTAACACTGAAGCTTTCTTT; CDR3aa: CASSPGSAGTGNTEAFF
abundance: NA; v_gene: TRBV10-2; d_gene: NA; j_gene: TRBJ2-7; CDR3nt: TGCGCCAGCAGTGAGTCTTATCGGAACCAGTACTTC; CDR3aa: CASSESYRNQYF
abundance: once; v_gene: TRBV27; d_gene: NA; j_gene: TRBJ2-7; CDR3nt: TGTGCCAGCAGTTTACAGGCAGAACCGAACCTTAACTACGAGCAGTACTTC; CDR3aa: CASSLQAEPNLNYEQYF
abundance: NA; v_gene: TRBV10-3; d_gene: TRBD2; j_gene: TRBJ2-2; CDR3nt: TGTGCCATCGGGGGGACTAGCGGATACACCGGGGAGCTGTTTTTT; CDR3aa: CAIGGTSGYTGELFF
abundance: NA; v_gene: TRBV5-1; d_gene: TRBD1; j_gene: TRBJ1-3; CDR3nt: TGCGCCAGCAGCTCCGGGACAGGGGAATCTGGAAACACCATATATTTT; CDR3aa: CASSSGTGESGNTIYF
abundance: NA; v_gene: TRBV7-2; d_gene: NA; j_gene: TRBJ1-5; CDR3nt: TGTGCCAGCAGCAGCGGACAGAGTAGTGGTCAGCCCCAGCATTTT; CDR3aa: CASSSGQSSGQPQHF
abundance: NA; v_gene: TRBV19; d_gene: TRBD1; j_gene: TRBJ1-2; CDR3nt: TGTGCCAGTAGTATCTTGTGGCAGGGGGCGAATGACTATGGCTACACCTTC; CDR3aa: CASSILWQGANDYGYTF
abundance: NA; v_gene: TRBV11-3; d_gene: NA; j_gene: TRBJ2-6; CDR3nt: TGTGCCAGCAGCCCGAGAGCTGGTGGGGCCAACGTCCTGACTTTC; CDR3aa: CASSPRAGGANVLTF